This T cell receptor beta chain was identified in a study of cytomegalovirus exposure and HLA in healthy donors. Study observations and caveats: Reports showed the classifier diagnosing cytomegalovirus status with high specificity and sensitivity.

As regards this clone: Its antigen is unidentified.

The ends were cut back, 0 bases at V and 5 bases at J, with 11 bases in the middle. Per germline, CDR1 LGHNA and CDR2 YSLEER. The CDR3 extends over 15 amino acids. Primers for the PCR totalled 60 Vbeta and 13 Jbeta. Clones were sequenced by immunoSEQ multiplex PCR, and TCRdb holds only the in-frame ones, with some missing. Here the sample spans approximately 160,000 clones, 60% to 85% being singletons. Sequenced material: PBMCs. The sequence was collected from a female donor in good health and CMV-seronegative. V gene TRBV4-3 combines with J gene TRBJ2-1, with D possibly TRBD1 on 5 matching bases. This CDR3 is CASSQDWAGHNEQFF. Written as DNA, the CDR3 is TGCGCCAGCAGCCAAGATTGGGCAGGGCACAATGAGCAGTTCTTC.